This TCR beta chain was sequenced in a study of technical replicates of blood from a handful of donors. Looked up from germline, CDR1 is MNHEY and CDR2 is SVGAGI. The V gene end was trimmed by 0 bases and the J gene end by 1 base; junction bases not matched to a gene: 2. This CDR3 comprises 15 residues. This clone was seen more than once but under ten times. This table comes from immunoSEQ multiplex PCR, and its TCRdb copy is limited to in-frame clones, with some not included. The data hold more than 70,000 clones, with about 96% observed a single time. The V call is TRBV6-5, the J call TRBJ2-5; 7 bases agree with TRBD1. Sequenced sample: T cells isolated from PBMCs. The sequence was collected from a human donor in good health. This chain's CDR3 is CASSYSRGSQETQYF. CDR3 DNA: TGTGCCAGCAGTTACTCCAGGGGGTCCCAAGAGACCCAGTACTTC.